This entry lists 2 T cell receptor delta chains sequenced from one sample in a study of gamma-delta chains in newborns, infants, children. TCRdb redid the clone calls on the reads with CATT. The data show 14,000 to 15,000 delta-chain clones, roughly 7% seen once. The sequencing input was blood. Receptor source: a child who was a newborn, infant or young child, either healthy, febrile or measles-vaccinated (not recorded which).

This chain uses TRDV2 with TRDJ2; TRDD3 matches at 10 bases. The CDR3 has 15 residues. Germline V gives CDR1 GEAIGNYY, CDR2 EKD. V shed 3 bases and J 5 bases; nucleotides not matched to a gene: 5. The CDR3 bases are TGTGCCTGTGACGCTTTACTGGGGGATACAGCACAACTCTTCTTT. Its protein product is CACDALLGDTAQLFF.

The chain uses TRDV2 and TRDJ3; TRDD3 agrees at 13 bases. Per the germline V gene, CDR1 is GEAIGNYY and CDR2 is EKD. This CDR3 is built from 19 residues. Losses at the gene ends were 3 bases for V and 2 bases for J; bases not matched to a gene: 6. CDR3: CACDPTGGYVTWDTRQMFF. The CDR3 nucleotides are TGTGCCTGTGACCCTACTGGGGGATACGTTACCTGGGACACCCGACAGATGTTTTTC.